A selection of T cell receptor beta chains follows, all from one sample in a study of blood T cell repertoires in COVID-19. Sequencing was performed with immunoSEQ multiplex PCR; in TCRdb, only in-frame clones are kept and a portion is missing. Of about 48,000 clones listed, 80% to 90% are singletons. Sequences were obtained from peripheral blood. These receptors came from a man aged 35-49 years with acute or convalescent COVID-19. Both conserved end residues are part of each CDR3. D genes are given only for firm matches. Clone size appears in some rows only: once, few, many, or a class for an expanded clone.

CASSLTPTGELFF,TGTGCCAGCAGCTTAACCCCAACCGGGGAGCTGTTTTTT,TRBJ2-2,TRBV7-3,.,13,few
CAWRVGGTAYQPQHF,TGTGCCTGGAGGGTAGGAGGGACAGCTTATCAGCCCCAGCATTTT,TRBJ1-5,TRBV30,TRBD1,15,.
CASTRDTYNSPLHF,TGTGCCAGCACAAGGGACACCTATAATTCACCCCTCCACTTT,TRBJ1-6,TRBV7-9,.,14,.
CASNDRLQETQYF,TGTGCCAGCAACGACAGACTCCAAGAGACCCAGTACTTC,TRBJ2-5,TRBV6-5,.,13,few
CASSQVAGRYEQYF,TGTGCCAGCAGCCAAGTAGCGGGGCGATACGAGCAGTACTTC,TRBJ2-7,TRBV3-1/TRBV3-2,TRBD2,14,.
CASSLRNLAGGPADTQYF,TGTGCCAGCAGCTTAAGGAACCTAGCGGGGGGCCCGGCAGATACGCAGTATTTT,TRBJ2-3,TRBV11-2,TRBD2,18,.
CASSVEGDSPLHF,TGTGCCAGCAGTGTAGAGGGAGATTCACCCCTCCACTTT,TRBJ1-6,TRBV2,.,13,.
CASNAGGTDTQYF,TGTGCCAGCAACGCGGGGGGCACAGATACGCAGTATTTT,TRBJ2-3,TRBV6-5,TRBD2,13,.
CASSSRQGGGQPQHF,TGTGCCAGCAGCTCCAGACAGGGAGGAGGGCAGCCCCAGCATTTT,TRBJ1-5,TRBV5-4,TRBD1,15,once
CASRLGRLADSYEQYF,TGTGCCAGCAGGCTGGGGCGTCTCGCCGACTCCTACGAGCAGTACTTC,TRBJ2-7,TRBV2,.,16,.
CASSYEAGNQPQHF,TGTGCCAGCAGTTACGAGGCAGGCAATCAGCCCCAGCATTTT,TRBJ1-5,TRBV6-5,.,14,.
CATRTGNTEAFF,TGTGCCACCAGGACAGGGAACACTGAAGCTTTCTTT,TRBJ1-1,TRBV24-1,.,12,few
CASSESGQGIQPQHF,TGCGCCAGCAGTGAGTCAGGACAGGGGATTCAGCCCCAGCATTTT,TRBJ1-5,TRBV10-2,TRBD1,15,.
CASSDSATGTYGYTF,TGTGCCAGCAGTGACTCCGCGACAGGGACTTATGGCTACACCTTC,TRBJ1-2,TRBV6-4,TRBD1,15,.
CASSQTSGGANEQFF,TGTGCCAGCAGCCAGACTAGCGGGGGGGCCAATGAGCAGTTCTTC,TRBJ2-1,TRBV4-2,TRBD2,15,.
CASSPLLLSYGYTF,TGTGCCAGCAGCCCCCTCTTACTGTCTTATGGCTACACCTTC,TRBJ1-2,TRBV6-5,.,14,.
CSVVTDGNTIYF,TGCAGCGTTGTCACAGATGGAAACACCATATATTTT,TRBJ1-3,TRBV29-1,.,12,.
CASSLGRASNYGYTF,TGTGCCAGCAGCTTGGGCAGGGCATCTAACTATGGCTACACCTTC,TRBJ1-2,TRBV7-9,.,15,.
CAISEHRDRIPLSTDTQYF,TGTGCCATCAGTGAACATCGGGACAGGATCCCTCTAAGCACAGATACGCAGTATTTT,TRBJ2-3,TRBV10-3,TRBD1,19,.
CASRAGGYTGELFF,TGTGCCAGCAGAGCGGGGGGTTACACCGGGGAGCTGTTTTTT,TRBJ2-2,TRBV28,TRBD2,14,.
CASSLEAGDEKLFF,TGCGCCAGCAGCTTGGAGGCAGGGGATGAAAAACTGTTTTTT,TRBJ1-4,TRBV5-1,.,14,few